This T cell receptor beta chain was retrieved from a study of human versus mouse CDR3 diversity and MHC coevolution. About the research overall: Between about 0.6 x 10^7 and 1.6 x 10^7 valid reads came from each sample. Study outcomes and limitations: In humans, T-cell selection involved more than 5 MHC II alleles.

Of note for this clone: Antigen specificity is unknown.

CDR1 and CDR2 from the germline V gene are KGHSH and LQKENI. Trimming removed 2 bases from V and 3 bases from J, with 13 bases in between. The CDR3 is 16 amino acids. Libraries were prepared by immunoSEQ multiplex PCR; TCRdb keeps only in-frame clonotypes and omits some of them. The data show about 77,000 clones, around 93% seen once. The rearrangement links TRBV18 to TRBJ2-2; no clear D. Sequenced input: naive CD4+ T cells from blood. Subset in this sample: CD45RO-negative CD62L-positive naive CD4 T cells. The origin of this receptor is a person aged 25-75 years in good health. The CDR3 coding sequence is TGTGCCAGCTCACCAAGTTTGGTACAGCACACCGGGGAGCTGTTTTTT. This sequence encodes CASSPSLVQHTGELFF.